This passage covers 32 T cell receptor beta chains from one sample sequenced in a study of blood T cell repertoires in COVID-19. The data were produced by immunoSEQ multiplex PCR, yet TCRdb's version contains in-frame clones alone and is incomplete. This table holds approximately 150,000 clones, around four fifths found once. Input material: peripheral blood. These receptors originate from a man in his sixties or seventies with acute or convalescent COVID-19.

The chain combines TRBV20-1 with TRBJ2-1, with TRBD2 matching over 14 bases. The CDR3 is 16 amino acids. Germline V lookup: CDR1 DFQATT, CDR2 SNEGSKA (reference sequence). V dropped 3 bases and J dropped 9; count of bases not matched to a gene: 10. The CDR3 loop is CSASGTSGGLGTEQFF. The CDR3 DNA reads TGCAGTGCTAGTGGGACTAGCGGGGGCCTCGGGACTGAGCAGTTCTTC.

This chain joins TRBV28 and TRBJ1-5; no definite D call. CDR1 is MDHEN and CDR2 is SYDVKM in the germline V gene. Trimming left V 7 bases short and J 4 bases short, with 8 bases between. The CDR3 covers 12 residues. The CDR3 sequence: CASTILNQPQHF. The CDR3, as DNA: TGTGCCAGCACAATTCTAAATCAGCCCCAGCATTTT.

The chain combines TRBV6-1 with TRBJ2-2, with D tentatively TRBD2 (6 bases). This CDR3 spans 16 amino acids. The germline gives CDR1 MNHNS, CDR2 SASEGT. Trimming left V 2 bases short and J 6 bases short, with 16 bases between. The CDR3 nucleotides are TGTGCCAGCAGTGAAAGGGGCGGGATGGGACCCGGGGAGCTGTTTTTT. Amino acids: CASSERGGMGPGELFF.

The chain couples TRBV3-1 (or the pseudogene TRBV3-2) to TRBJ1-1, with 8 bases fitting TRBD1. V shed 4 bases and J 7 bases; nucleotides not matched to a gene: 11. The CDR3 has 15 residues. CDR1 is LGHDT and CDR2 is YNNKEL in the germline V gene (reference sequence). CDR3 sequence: CASSPRGRNTFEAFF. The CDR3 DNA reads TGTGCCAGCAGCCCCAGGGGGCGCAATACATTTGAAGCTTTCTTT.

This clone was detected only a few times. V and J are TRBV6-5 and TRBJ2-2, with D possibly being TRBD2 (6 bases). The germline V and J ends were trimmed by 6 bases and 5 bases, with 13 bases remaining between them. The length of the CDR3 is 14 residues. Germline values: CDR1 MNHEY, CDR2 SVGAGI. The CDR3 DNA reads TGTGCCAGCAGGGCGGGATGGACGACCGGGGAGCTGTTTTTT. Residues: CASRAGWTTGELFF.

CDR3 sequence (DNA): TGTGCCAGCAGTTTAAGCGTCAGAATCTATGGCTACACCTTC. Residues: CASSLSVRIYGYTF. The chain uses TRBV27 and TRBJ1-2, with unresolved D. The CDR3 is 14 residues long. The V end was cut by 2 bases, the J end by 4 bases, with 11 bases between. Germline values: CDR1 MNHEY, CDR2 SMNVEV (reference sequence).

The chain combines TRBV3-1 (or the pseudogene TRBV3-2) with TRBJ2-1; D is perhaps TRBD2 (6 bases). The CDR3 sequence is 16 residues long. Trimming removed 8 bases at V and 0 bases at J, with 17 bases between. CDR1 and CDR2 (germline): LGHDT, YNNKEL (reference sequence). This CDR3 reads CASRSLRGNSYNEQFF. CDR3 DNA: TGTGCCAGCCGTTCTCTCCGGGGGAACTCCTACAATGAGCAGTTCTTC.

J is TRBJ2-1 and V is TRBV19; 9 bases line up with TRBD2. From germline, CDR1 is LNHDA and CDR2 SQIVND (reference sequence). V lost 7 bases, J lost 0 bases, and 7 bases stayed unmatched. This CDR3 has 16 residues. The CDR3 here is CASTPAGGLSYNEQFF. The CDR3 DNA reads TGTGCCAGTACCCCCGCGGGGGGGCTCTCCTACAATGAGCAGTTCTTC.

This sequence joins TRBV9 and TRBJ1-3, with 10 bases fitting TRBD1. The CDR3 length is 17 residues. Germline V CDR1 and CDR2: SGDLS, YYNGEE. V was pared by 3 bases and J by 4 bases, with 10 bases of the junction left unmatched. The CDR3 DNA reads TGTGCCAGCAGCGCATTTCTTCCGGGACAGGGGGGAAACACCATATATTTT. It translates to CASSAFLPGQGGNTIYF.

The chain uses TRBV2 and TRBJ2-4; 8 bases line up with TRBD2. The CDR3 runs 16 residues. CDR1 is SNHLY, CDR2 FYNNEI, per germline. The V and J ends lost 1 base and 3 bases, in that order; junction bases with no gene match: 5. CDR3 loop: CASSEGSSGVKNIQYF. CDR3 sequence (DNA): TGTGCCAGCAGTGAAGGAAGTAGCGGGGTCAAAAACATTCAGTACTTC.

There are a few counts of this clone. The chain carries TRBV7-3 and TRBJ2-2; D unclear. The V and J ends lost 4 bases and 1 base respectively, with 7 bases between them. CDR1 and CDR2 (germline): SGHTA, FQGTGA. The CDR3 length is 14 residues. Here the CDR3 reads CASSSGLNTGELFF. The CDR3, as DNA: TGTGCCAGCAGCTCCGGGTTGAACACCGGGGAGCTGTTTTTT. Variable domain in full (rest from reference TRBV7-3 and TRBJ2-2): GAGVSQTPSNKVTEKGKYVELRCDPISGHTALYWYRQSLGQGPEFLIYFQGTGAADDSGLPNDRFFAVRPEGSVSTLKIQRTERGDSAVYLCASSSGLNTGELFFGEGSRLTVL.

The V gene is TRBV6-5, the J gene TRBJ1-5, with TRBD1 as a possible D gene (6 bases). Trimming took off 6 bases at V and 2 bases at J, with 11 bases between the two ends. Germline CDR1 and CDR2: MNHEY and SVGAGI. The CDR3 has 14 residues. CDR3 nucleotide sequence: TGTGCCAGCAGGGTAGGGGGGGGCAATCAGCCCCAGCATTTT. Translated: CASRVGGGNQPQHF.

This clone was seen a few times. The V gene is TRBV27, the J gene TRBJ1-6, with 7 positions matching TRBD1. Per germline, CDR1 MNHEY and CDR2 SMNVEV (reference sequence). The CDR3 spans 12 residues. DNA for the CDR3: TGTGCGACAGGGACCTCAAATTCACCCCTCCACTTT. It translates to CATGTSNSPLHF.

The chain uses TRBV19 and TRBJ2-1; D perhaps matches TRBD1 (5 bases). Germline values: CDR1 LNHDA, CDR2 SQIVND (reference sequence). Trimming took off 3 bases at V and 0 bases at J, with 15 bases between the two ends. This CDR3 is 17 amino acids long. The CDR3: CASSIGLGASSYNEQFF. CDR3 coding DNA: TGTGCCAGTAGTATCGGTTTAGGGGCTAGCTCCTACAATGAGCAGTTCTTC.

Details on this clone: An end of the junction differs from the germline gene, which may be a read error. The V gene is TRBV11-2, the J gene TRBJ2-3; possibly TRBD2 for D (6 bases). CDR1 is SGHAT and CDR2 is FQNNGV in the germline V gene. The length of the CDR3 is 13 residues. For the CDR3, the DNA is TGTGCCAGCAGCTTAGAATCCGGGACTGTCGCAAATTTT. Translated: CASSLESGTVANF.

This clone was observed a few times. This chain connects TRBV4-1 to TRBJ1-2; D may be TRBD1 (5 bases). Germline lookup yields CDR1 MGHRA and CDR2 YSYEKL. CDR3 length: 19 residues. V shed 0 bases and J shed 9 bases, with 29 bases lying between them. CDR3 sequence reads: CASSQDRFSWTPKGTSYTF. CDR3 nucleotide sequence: TGCGCCAGCAGCCAAGATCGGTTCAGTTGGACACCTAAAGGTACTAGCTACACCTTC.

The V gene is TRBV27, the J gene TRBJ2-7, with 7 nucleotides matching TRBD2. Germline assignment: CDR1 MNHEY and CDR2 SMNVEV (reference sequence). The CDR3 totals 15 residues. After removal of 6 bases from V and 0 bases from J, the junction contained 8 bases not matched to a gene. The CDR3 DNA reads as TGTGCCAGCAGCCTTACTAGCGAGAGCTCCTACGAGCAGTACTTC. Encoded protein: CASSLTSESSYEQYF.

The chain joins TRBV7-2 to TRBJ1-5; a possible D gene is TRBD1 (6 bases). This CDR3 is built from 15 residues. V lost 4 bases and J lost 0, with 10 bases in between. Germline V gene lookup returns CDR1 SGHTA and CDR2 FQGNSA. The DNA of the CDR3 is TGTGCCAGCAGCTCAGGGACAATTAGCAATCAGCCCCAGCATTTT. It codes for CASSSGTISNQPQHF. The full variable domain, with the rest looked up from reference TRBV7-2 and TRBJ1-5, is GAGVSQSPSNKVTEKGKDVELRCDPISGHTALYWYRQSLGQGLEFLIYFQGNSAPDKSGLPSDRFSAERTGGSVSTLTIQRTQQEDSAVYLCASSSGTISNQPQHFGDGTRLSIL.

The CDR3 loop is CASSRTGGTAYGYTF. The CDR3 coding sequence is TGTGCCAGCAGCCGCACGGGGGGGACTGCCTATGGCTACACCTTC. The V gene is TRBV5-6, the J gene TRBJ1-2; D is possibly TRBD1 (5 bases). V was shortened by 4 bases and J by 4 bases, with 17 bases between the two germline ends. The CDR3 totals 15 residues. Germline lookup yields CDR1 SGHDT and CDR2 YYEEEE. Looking up the rest from reference TRBV5-6 and TRBJ1-2 gives the full variable domain: DAGVTQSPTHLIKTRGQQVTLRCSPKSGHDTVSWYQQALGQGPQFIFQYYEEEERQRGNFPDRFSGHQFPNYSSELNVNALLLGDSALYLCASSRTGGTAYGYTFGSGTRLTVV.

CDR3 nucleotide sequence: TGTGCCAGCAGCTTAGCAGGGGGTGAATATCAGCCCCAGCATTTT. Translated, it gives CASSLAGGEYQPQHF. V is TRBV7-2 and J is TRBJ1-5, with D perhaps matching TRBD1 (6 bases). V was cut by 0 bases and J by 5 bases, with 11 bases left in between. Germline lookup yields CDR1 SGHTA and CDR2 FQGNSA. The CDR3 has 15 amino acids.

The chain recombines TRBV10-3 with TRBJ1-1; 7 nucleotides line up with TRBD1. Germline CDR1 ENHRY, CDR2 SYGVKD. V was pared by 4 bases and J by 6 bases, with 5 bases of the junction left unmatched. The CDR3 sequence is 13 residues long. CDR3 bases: TGTGCCATCAGTGCCACAGGGGCGGCTGAAGCTTTCTTT. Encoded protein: CAISATGAAEAFF.

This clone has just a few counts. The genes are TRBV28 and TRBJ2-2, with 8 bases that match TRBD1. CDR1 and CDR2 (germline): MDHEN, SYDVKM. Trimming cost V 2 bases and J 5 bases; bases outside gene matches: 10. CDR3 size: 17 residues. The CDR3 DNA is TGTGCCAGCAGTTTACACTTCCGGGACAGGAGGACCGGGGAGCTGTTTTTT. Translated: CASSLHFRDRRTGELFF.

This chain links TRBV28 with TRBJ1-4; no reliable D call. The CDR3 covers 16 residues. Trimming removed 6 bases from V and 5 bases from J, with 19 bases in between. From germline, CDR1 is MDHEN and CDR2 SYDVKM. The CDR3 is CASRSPAGSPNEKLFF. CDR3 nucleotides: TGTGCCAGCAGAAGCCCGGCGGGCAGCCCCAATGAAAAACTGTTTTTT.

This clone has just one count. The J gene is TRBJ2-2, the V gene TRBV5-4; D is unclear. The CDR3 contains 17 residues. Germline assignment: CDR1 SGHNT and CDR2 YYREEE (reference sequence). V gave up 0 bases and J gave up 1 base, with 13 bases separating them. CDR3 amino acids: CASSLVPRNQNTGELFF. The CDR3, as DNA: TGTGCCAGCAGCTTGGTTCCCAGGAACCAGAACACCGGGGAGCTGTTTTTT.

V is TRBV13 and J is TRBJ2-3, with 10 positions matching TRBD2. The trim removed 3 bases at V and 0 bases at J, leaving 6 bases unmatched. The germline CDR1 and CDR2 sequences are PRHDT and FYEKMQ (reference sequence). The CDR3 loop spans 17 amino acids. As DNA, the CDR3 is TGTGCCAGCAGCTTTGGTAGCGGGGGGCGGAGCACAGATACGCAGTATTTT. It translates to CASSFGSGGRSTDTQYF.

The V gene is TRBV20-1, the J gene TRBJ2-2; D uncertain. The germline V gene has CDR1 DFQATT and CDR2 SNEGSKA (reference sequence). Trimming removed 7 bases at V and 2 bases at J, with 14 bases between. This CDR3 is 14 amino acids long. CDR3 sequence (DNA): TGCAGTGTTAGTAAACAGATAAACACCGGGGAGCTGTTTTTT. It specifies CSVSKQINTGELFF.

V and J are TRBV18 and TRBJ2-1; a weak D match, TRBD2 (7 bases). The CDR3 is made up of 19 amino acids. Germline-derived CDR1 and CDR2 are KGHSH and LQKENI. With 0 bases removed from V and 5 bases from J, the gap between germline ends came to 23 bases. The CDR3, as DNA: TGTGCCAGCTCACCACCGTGGAAGGGGGGGTCAAAAATTAACAATGAGCAGTTCTTC. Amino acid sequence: CASSPPWKGGSKINNEQFF.

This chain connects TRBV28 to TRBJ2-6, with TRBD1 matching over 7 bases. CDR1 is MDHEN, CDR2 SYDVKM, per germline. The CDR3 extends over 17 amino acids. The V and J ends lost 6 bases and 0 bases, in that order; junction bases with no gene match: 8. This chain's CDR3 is CASRAQGVGSGANVLTF. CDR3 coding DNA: TGTGCCAGCAGAGCCCAGGGGGTCGGCTCTGGGGCCAACGTCCTGACTTTC.

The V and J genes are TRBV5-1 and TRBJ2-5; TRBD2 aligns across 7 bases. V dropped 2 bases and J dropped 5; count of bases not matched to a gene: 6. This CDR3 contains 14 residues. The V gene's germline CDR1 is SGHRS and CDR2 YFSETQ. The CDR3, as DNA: TGCGCCAGCAGCTTTGTTGCGGGAGTTGAGACCCAGTACTTC. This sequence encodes CASSFVAGVETQYF.

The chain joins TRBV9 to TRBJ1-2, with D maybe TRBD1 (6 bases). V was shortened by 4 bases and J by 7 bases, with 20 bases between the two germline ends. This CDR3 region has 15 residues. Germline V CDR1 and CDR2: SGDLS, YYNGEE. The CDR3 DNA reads TGTGCCAGCAGCCCCGGGCCCTCCTTAGGGGGTGGCTACACCTTC. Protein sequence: CASSPGPSLGGGYTF.

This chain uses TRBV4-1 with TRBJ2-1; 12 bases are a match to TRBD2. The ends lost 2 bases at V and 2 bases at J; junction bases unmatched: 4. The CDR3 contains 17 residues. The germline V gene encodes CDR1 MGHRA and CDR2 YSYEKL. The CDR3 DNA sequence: TGCGCCAGCAGCCAATCTAGCGGGGGGGCCCCCTACAATGAGCAGTTCTTC. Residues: CASSQSSGGAPYNEQFF.

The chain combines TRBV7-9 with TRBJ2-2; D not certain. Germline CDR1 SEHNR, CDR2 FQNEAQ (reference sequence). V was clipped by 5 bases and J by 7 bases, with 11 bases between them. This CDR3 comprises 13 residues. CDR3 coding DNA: TGTGCCAGCAGCCAGACCGGCGGCGGGGAGCTGTTTTTT. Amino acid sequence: CASSQTGGGELFF.